This record covers a single T cell receptor (beta chain). Its antigen remains unidentified. This entry belongs to a study of T cells after yellow fever vaccination. Study-level background: In the case of low-cell-number fractions, SMART-Seq v4 Ultra Low Input was used for preparation. Study-wide findings and caveats: In post-booster samples, most primary-vaccination clones reappeared (roughly 96% CD4, approximately 91% CD8). Repertoires obtained by FACS sorting could include abundant clonotypes that entered as contaminants from the bulk population.

TCR cDNA was made by 5'RACE template switching, adding a universal primer site and UMIs. TCRdb re-called the 5' RACE reads with MiXCR, one entry per CDR3 protein. The data contain 300,000 to 350,000 distinct CDR3 sequences, about 4.5% of them singletons. The CDR3 covers 17 residues. CDR1 is SEHNR, CDR2 FQNEAQ, per germline (reference sequence). Unmatched junction bases numbered 11, after V lost 5 bases and J lost 4 bases. This chain links TRBV7-9 with TRBJ2-1, with 10 bases aligning to TRBD1. The clonotype was recovered from a man aged 18-30 years who received the YFV17D yellow fever vaccine. This specimen was PBMCs, taken 15 days after the yellow fever booster vaccination. DNA of the CDR3: TGTGCCAGCAGCCTATTGGACAGGGGGAGGATGTACAATGAGCAGTTCTTC. Amino acid sequence: CASSLLDRGRMYNEQFF.